The 30 T cell receptor beta chains given below trace back to one sample, sequenced in a study of beta chain features in type 1 diabetes. Isolated RNA was reverse transcribed in full, so expressed TCRB transcripts were sequenced. Assay used: immunoSEQ multiplex PCR; TCRdb lists only in-frame clones, some missing. Among hundreds of thousands of clones, roughly 15% were seen once, and the ten largest hold more than 0.08%. Sequencing input: naive CD4+ T cells from blood. These receptors were taken from a man aged 18 to 30 in good health.

This clone occurred a few times. Other DNA sequences in this sample translate to the same CDR3. This chain connects TRBV6-5 to TRBJ2-5, with D possibly matching TRBD1 (6 bases). The CDR3 is made up of 12 amino acids. V lost 6 bases, J lost 1 base, and 6 bases lay in between. Germline V lookup: CDR1 MNHEY, CDR2 SVGAGI. The CDR3, as DNA: TGTGCCAGCAGGGACAGCCAAGAGACCCAGTACTTC. Translating gives CASRDSQETQYF.

The rearrangement uses TRBV6-6 and TRBJ2-1; 11 nucleotides line up with TRBD2. In germline, CDR1 is MNHNY, CDR2 SVGAGI (reference sequence). The CDR3 consists of 16 residues. Trimming removed 6 bases from V and 4 bases from J; junction bases left unmatched: 8. The CDR3 coding sequence is TGTGCCAGCAGGGACTTCGGGACTAGCGGTTACAATGAGCAGTTCTTC. Encoded protein: CASRDFGTSGYNEQFF.

The J gene is TRBJ2-7, the V gene TRBV5-1; TRBD1 matches at 7 bases. The CDR3 covers 13 residues. Germline V gene lookup returns CDR1 SGHRS and CDR2 YFSETQ. V shed 4 bases and J 6 bases; nucleotides not matched to a gene: 7. In DNA, the CDR3 is TGCGCCAGCAGCCCGTCGACAGGGCCCGAGCAGTACTTC. Translating gives CASSPSTGPEQYF.

This chain connects TRBV14 to TRBJ2-3; 8 bases match TRBD1. V lost 4 bases to trimming and J lost 7 bases; unmatched junction nucleotides: 19. Per the germline V gene, CDR1 is SGHDN and CDR2 is FVKESK. CDR3 size: 18 residues. As DNA, the CDR3 is TGTGCCAGCAGCCCCAAGTTTTACGTTCAGGGGGCGTTTCATACGCAGTATTTT. This translates into CASSPKFYVQGAFHTQYF.

The CDR3 DNA reads TGTGCCATCAGTGTGGAGCGGGAGCGGAACGGGGAGCTGTTTTTT. This translates into CAISVERERNGELFF. The V gene is TRBV10-3, the J gene TRBJ2-2; 8 nucleotides line up with TRBD2. V shed 4 bases and J 7 bases; nucleotides not matched to a gene: 8. This CDR3 is built from 15 residues. The germline V gene has CDR1 ENHRY and CDR2 SYGVKD.

V and J are TRBV19 and TRBJ2-5; 9 bases agree with TRBD2. Germline CDR1 LNHDA, CDR2 SQIVND (reference sequence). The V gene end was trimmed by 3 bases and the J gene end by 2 bases; junction bases not matched to a gene: 7. This CDR3 is 16 amino acids long. As DNA, the CDR3 is TGTGCCAGTAGTATGGTGCCTAGCGGGGTTCAAGAGACCCAGTACTTC. Amino acid sequence: CASSMVPSGVQETQYF.

The chain is built from TRBV4-2 and TRBJ1-2; D is unclear. CDR3 size: 13 residues. In germline, CDR1 is LGHNA, CDR2 YNFKEQ. Trimming shortened V by 0 bases and J by 4 bases, and 6 bases separated the two germline ends. The CDR3 sequence: CASSQDRRYGYTF. The CDR3 DNA is TGTGCCAGCAGCCAAGACAGGCGCTATGGCTACACCTTC.

The chain joins TRBV7-2 to TRBJ1-1, with 8 bases identical to TRBD1. Germline V CDR1 and CDR2: SGHTA, FQGNSA. J was trimmed by 9 bases and V by 5 bases; bases with no gene match: 11. This CDR3 has 14 amino acids. The CDR3 region has the DNA TGTGCCAGCAGCCCTTACACACAGGGGGTAAAAGCTTTCTTT. It codes for CASSPYTQGVKAFF.

This clone was counted a few times. The chain links TRBV19 to TRBJ1-5; the D is unclear. Germline values: CDR1 LNHDA, CDR2 SQIVND (reference sequence). The CDR3 totals 13 residues. V was trimmed by 7 bases and J by 1 base, leaving 8 bases between them. CDR3 sequence reads: CASKPVSNQPQHF. CDR3 DNA sequence: TGTGCCAGTAAGCCAGTCAGCAATCAGCCCCAGCATTTT.

The V and J genes are TRBV15 and TRBJ2-7; 8 positions match TRBD2. The CDR3 is made up of 14 amino acids. Trimming removed 4 bases from V and 5 bases from J; junction bases left unmatched: 7. The germline gives CDR1 LNHNV, CDR2 YYDKDF (reference sequence). The DNA for the CDR3 is TGTGCCACCAGCACCATAGCGGGATGGAACGAGCAGTACTTC. The encoded protein is CATSTIAGWNEQYF.

V is TRBV7-9 and J is TRBJ1-2, with 8 bases matching TRBD1. The CDR3 consists of 13 residues. V shed 5 bases and J 7 bases; nucleotides not matched to a gene: 6. Per the germline V gene, CDR1 is SEHNR and CDR2 is FQNEAQ (reference sequence). Here the CDR3 reads CASSPQGALGYTF. CDR3 sequence (DNA): TGTGCCAGCAGCCCTCAGGGGGCGCTTGGCTACACCTTC.

J is TRBJ2-6 and V is TRBV19; the D gene is possibly TRBD2 (5 bases). Germline assignment: CDR1 LNHDA and CDR2 SQIVND (reference sequence). V was clipped by 5 bases and J by 0 bases, with 11 bases between them. The CDR3 sequence is 16 residues long. The CDR3 coding sequence is TGTGCCAGTAGTGCCCGACGGGACTCTGGGGCCAACGTCCTGACTTTC. Translation gives CASSARRDSGANVLTF.

This clone was found a few times. This rearrangement joins TRBV7-9 to TRBJ2-3; D not resolved. The germline V gene has CDR1 SEHNR and CDR2 FQNEAQ (reference sequence). V lost 2 bases and J 5 bases, leaving 14 bases between the germline ends. CDR3 length equals 15 residues. The DNA of the CDR3 is TGTGCCAGCAGCTTAAAGGGCCTTCTGCGAGATACGCAGTATTTT. The encoded protein is CASSLKGLLRDTQYF. The variable domain in full, completed from reference TRBV7-9 and TRBJ2-3, reads DTGVSQNPRHKITKRGQNVTFRCDPISEHNRLYWYRQTLGQGPEFLTYFQNEAQLEKSRLLSDRFSAERPKGSFSTLEIQRTEQGDSAMYLCASSLKGLLRDTQYFGPGTRLTVL.

This clone was found a few times. The chain carries TRBV4-1 and TRBJ1-4, with unresolved D. Germline V gene lookup returns CDR1 MGHRA and CDR2 YSYEKL. Trimming removed 4 bases at V and 8 bases at J, with 11 bases between. The CDR3 is 13 amino acids. The CDR3 nucleotides are TGCGCCAGCAGCCTCCTTGCGGGAGAAAAACTGTTTTTT. This codes for CASSLLAGEKLFF.

V usage is TRBV28 and J usage is TRBJ2-2; D is unresolved. The CDR3 sequence is 13 residues long. V lost 5 bases and J lost 5, with 9 bases in between. In germline, CDR1 is MDHEN, CDR2 SYDVKM. CDR3 sequence (DNA): TGTGCCAGCAGTACCCCATGGACCGGGGAGCTGTTTTTT. Translating gives CASSTPWTGELFF.

This chain uses TRBV7-6 with TRBJ2-3; weak D call: TRBD2 (6 bases). CDR3 length equals 16 residues. Per the germline V gene, CDR1 is SGHVS and CDR2 is FNYEAQ. Trimming removed 2 bases from V and 1 base from J, with 13 bases in between. For the CDR3, the DNA is TGTGCCAGCAGCTTACTTAGCGGTGGGGGCACAGATACGCAGTATTTT. Amino acids: CASSLLSGGGTDTQYF.

The chain is built from TRBV9 and TRBJ2-3; TRBD1 aligns across 9 bases. V lost 0 bases, J lost 2 bases, and 7 bases stayed unmatched. The CDR3 sequence is 17 residues long. From germline, CDR1 is SGDLS and CDR2 YYNGEE. CDR3 bases: TGTGCCAGCAGCGTAGCTCACGGGACAGGGTTCACAGATACGCAGTATTTT. This translates into CASSVAHGTGFTDTQYF.

The chain employs TRBV7-2 and TRBJ1-1; 9 bases are a match to TRBD1. This CDR3 spans 17 amino acids. Germline CDR1 is SGHTA and CDR2 is FQGNSA. The trim removed 4 bases at V and 1 base at J, leaving 10 bases unmatched. The CDR3: CASSSRVRQGGNTEAFF. Written as DNA, the CDR3 is TGTGCCAGCAGCTCCCGGGTCCGACAGGGGGGGAACACTGAAGCTTTCTTT. The variable domain in full, completed from reference TRBV7-2 and TRBJ1-1, reads GAGVSQSPSNKVTEKGKDVELRCDPISGHTALYWYRQSLGQGLEFLIYFQGNSAPDKSGLPSDRFSAERTGGSVSTLTIQRTQQEDSAVYLCASSSRVRQGGNTEAFFGQGTRLTVV.

This clone was counted once. V usage is TRBV30 and J usage is TRBJ1-3; D is unclear. The CDR3 sequence is 15 residues long. Germline assignment: CDR1 GTSNPN and CDR2 SVGIG (reference sequence). V was cut by 0 bases and J by 4 bases, with 13 bases left in between. Written as DNA, the CDR3 is TGTGCCTGGAGTGTATCGCGCAGTTTGGGAAACACCATATATTTT. It encodes CAWSVSRSLGNTIYF.

This clone was counted a few times. Other DNA variants within this sample encode the same CDR3. The gene calls are TRBV5-1 and TRBJ1-5, with 7 nucleotides matching TRBD1. This CDR3 is 15 amino acids long. CDR1 SGHRS and CDR2 YFSETQ come from the germline V gene. The J segment lost 0 bases and the V segment lost 4 bases, leaving 4 bases of the junction unmatched. As DNA, the CDR3 is TGCGCCAGCAGCCTGACAGGGACTAGCAATCAGCCCCAGCATTTT. Translating gives CASSLTGTSNQPQHF.

In this sample, this clone turned up a few times. The V gene is TRBV5-1, the J gene TRBJ2-2; 7 bases are shared with TRBD1. The CDR3 covers 16 residues. Germline V CDR1 and CDR2: SGHRS, YFSETQ. The ends lost 3 bases at V and 1 base at J; junction bases unmatched: 6. CDR3 in DNA: TGCGCCAGCAGCTCCCCGGGACAGTGGAACACCGGGGAGCTGTTTTTT. Residues: CASSSPGQWNTGELFF.

As concerns this clone: Other DNA sequences in the sample encode the same CDR3. The chain recombines TRBV18 with TRBJ1-5; D remains ambiguous. The V gene lost 2 bases and the J gene lost 5 bases, with 7 bases spanning the gap. The V gene's germline CDR1 is KGHSH and CDR2 LQKENI. The length of the CDR3 is 13 residues. The CDR3: CASSPSGDQPQHF. Written as DNA, the CDR3 is TGTGCCAGCTCACCATCGGGAGATCAGCCCCAGCATTTT.

This clone was seen a few times. V gene TRBV19 combines with J gene TRBJ2-6; D gene ambiguous. The CDR3 is 17 residues long. The V gene lost 4 bases and the J gene lost 0 bases, with 13 bases spanning the gap. The germline gives CDR1 LNHDA, CDR2 SQIVND (reference sequence). The CDR3 DNA reads as TGTGCCAGTAGTAGCAGAGGCCGTAGCTCTGGGGCCAACGTCCTGACTTTC. It translates to CASSSRGRSSGANVLTF.

V gene TRBV20-1 combines with J gene TRBJ2-7; 7 bases are shared with TRBD2. This CDR3 is 11 amino acids long. Germline V CDR1 and CDR2: DFQATT, SNEGSKA (reference sequence). V lost 4 bases, J lost 4 bases, and 1 base stayed unmatched. The CDR3 nucleotides read TGCAGTGCTACCGGGGGGTACGAGCAGTACTTC. This encodes CSATGGYEQYF.

Only a few counts were recorded for this clone. The rearrangement links TRBV2 to TRBJ1-1, with D perhaps TRBD1 (5 bases). Germline lookup yields CDR1 SNHLY and CDR2 FYNNEI. V was shortened by 6 bases and J by 7 bases, with 18 bases between the two germline ends. This CDR3 has 14 amino acids. Here the CDR3 DNA reads TGTGCCAGCAGCCCTGACAGAGCAGTACTTGAAGCTTTCTTT. As protein: CASSPDRAVLEAFF.

The rearrangement links TRBV18 to TRBJ1-1; a possible D gene is TRBD1 (6 bases). Trimming cost V 3 bases and J 0 bases, with 14 bases left between them. Germline values: CDR1 KGHSH, CDR2 LQKENI. The CDR3 totals 16 residues. DNA for the CDR3: TGTGCCAGCTCACCGGACAGAGAGCCGATGAACACTGAAGCTTTCTTT. This codes for CASSPDREPMNTEAFF.

This clone was found a few times. The CDR3 here is CASSEYAGAEIYF. The DNA of the CDR3 is TGTGCCAGCAGTGAATATGCCGGAGCCGAGATATATTTT. The chain joins TRBV25-1 to TRBJ1-3; D is unclear. Deletions cut 0 bases from V and 13 bases from J, with 13 bases between. CDR1 is MGHDK and CDR2 is SYGVNS in the germline V gene. This CDR3 has 13 residues.

The V and J genes are TRBV27 and TRBJ2-5, with 8 bases lining up with TRBD1. Germline V gene lookup returns CDR1 MNHEY and CDR2 SMNVEV (reference sequence). This CDR3 spans 17 amino acids. The J segment lost 0 bases and the V segment lost 4 bases, leaving 10 bases of the junction unmatched. CDR3 in amino acids: CASSWTGPEGYQETQYF. CDR3 nucleotide sequence: TGTGCCAGCAGTTGGACAGGGCCAGAGGGGTACCAAGAGACCCAGTACTTC.

CDR3 in amino acids: CASSLAGTLRGAQYF. The CDR3 bases are TGTGCCAGCAGCTTAGCCGGGACCTTAAGGGGGGCCCAGTACTTC. The chain has TRBV7-2 and TRBJ2-5, with D perhaps TRBD1 or TRBD2 (6 bases each). The CDR3 covers 15 residues. V dropped 0 bases and J dropped 9 bases, with 17 bases sitting between them. Germline V lookup: CDR1 SGHTA, CDR2 FQGNSA.

This clone was detected only a few times. The rearrangement links TRBV15 to TRBJ2-7; TRBD1 matches 7 bases. The J segment lost 0 bases and the V segment lost 0 bases, leaving 5 bases of the junction unmatched. Germline values: CDR1 LNHNV, CDR2 YYDKDF (reference sequence). The CDR3 has 16 residues. The CDR3 region is CATSREGRGSSYEQYF. The CDR3 coding sequence is TGTGCCACCAGCAGAGAAGGCAGGGGGAGCTCCTACGAGCAGTACTTC.